This T cell receptor (beta chain) was identified in a study of CD8 T cells in ankylosing spondylitis. V gave up 4 bases and J gave up 7 bases, with 10 bases separating them. This CDR3 is 13 amino acids long. Looked up from germline, CDR1 is SGHAT and CDR2 is FQNNGV. The sample holds many counts of this clonotype. Antigen specificity is unknown. The study, taken as a whole, reports: Disease-linked clones displayed a CD8+ phenotype and appeared relatively rarely in peripheral blood. Certain motif variants had earlier appeared in reactive arthritis synovial fluid and blood. Fewer than 10 highly homologous variants formed a TCR beta motif that appeared characteristic of ankylosing spondylitis blood.

TCRdb re-called the 5' RACE reads with MiXCR, one entry per CDR3 protein. Counted here are 24,000 or so distinct CDR3 sequences, under 15% occurring once; the ten biggest clones make up under 40%. The J gene is TRBJ1-4, the V gene TRBV11-2; D gene uncertain. The TCR sequence derives from a male donor with ankylosing spondylitis or in good health (not recorded which). Sample: blood. The CDR3 DNA sequence: TGTGCCAGCAGCTCCGCCGGGCTTGAAAAACTGTTTTTT. This gives the protein CASSSAGLEKLFF.